The rows below give T cell receptor beta chains drawn from one sample of a study of T cell repertoires in cytomegalovirus infection. TCRdb re-called the reads with MiXCR, one entry per CDR3 protein. Of roughly 500,000 distinct CDR3 sequences listed, around a third were seen once; the top ten hold roughly a sixth. Antigens for these TCRs are unknown. The sequences come from cultured PBMCs, collected from culture after CMV antigen stimulation. Source of these receptors: a human donor in good health (CMV status not recorded). Some clones in this sample may be carry-over from other donors' samples. Each CDR3 is given with its conserved first and last residue. A D gene is named only where the DNA matches it firmly. Expanded clones get a size class; other rows say once, few or many, or leave the size out.

J	size	D	V	DNA	CDR3
TRBJ2-3	-	TRBD2	TRBV2	TGTGCCAGCACCTGGGACTACACAGATACGCAGTATTTT	CASTWDYTDTQYF
TRBJ2-5	-	TRBD2	TRBV6-2/TRBV6-3	TGTGCCAGCAGTTATCGACTAGCGGGAGGGCCAGAGACCCAGTACTTC	CASSYRLAGGPETQYF
TRBJ2-1	-	TRBD2	TRBV10-3	TGTGCCATCAGTGAGCCGCTTGGAGCGGGAGCCAATGAGCAGTTCTTC	CAISEPLGAGANEQFF
TRBJ1-1	few	-	TRBV6-1	TGTGCCAGCAGTGAAGCAGGGGGAATCACTGAAGCTTTCTTT	CASSEAGGITEAFF
TRBJ1-2	-	-	TRBV6-2/TRBV6-3	TGTGCCACCCACGTCGGGGACTATGGCTACACCTTC	CATHVGDYGYTF
TRBJ2-3	-	-	TRBV7-2	TGTGCCAGCAGCTTAGGACGTCGGCGATCCCACACAGATACGCAGTATTTT	CASSLGRRRSHTDTQYF
TRBJ1-5	few	-	TRBV28	TGTGCCAGCAGCCCTTATTCCCAGGGGCCGAATTATAGCAATCAGCCCCAGCATTTT	CASSPYSQGPNYSNQPQHF
TRBJ2-1	-	-	TRBV5-6	TGTGCCAGCAGTCAGGTCGGGGGGACAACGAATGAGCAGTTCTTC	CASSQVGGTTNEQFF
TRBJ1-3	-	-	TRBV29-1	TGCAGCGTTGTCGGCGGGAGGTCTGGAAACACCATATATTTT	CSVVGGRSGNTIYF
TRBJ1-5	-	-	TRBV9	TGTGCCAGCAGCGCGGTTCCTGGGAGCAATCAGCCCCAGCATTTT	CASSAVPGSNQPQHF
TRBJ2-3	-	TRBD2	TRBV27	TGTGCCAGCAGCTTTAACGGGAGGGCTCCGGGCACAGATACGCAGTATTTT	CASSFNGRAPGTDTQYF
TRBJ2-3	once	-	TRBV9	TGTGCCACCCAGAAGGGGCTCAGTCAGGATACGCAGTATTTT	CATQKGLSQDTQYF
TRBJ1-2	-	-	TRBV7-2	TGTGCCAGCAGCCCACACGATGGCTACACCTTC	CASSPHDGYTF
TRBJ1-5	-	-	TRBV30	TGTGCCTGGAGTTTCGGAGGAAGCAATCAGCCCCAGCATTTT	CAWSFGGSNQPQHF
TRBJ2-1	many	-	TRBV7-2	TGTGCCAGCAGCCCAACAAGGGCGAACTACAATGAGCAGTTCTTC	CASSPTRANYNEQFF
TRBJ1-1	few	-	TRBV2	TGTGCCAGCACGTTGCACCCGACGCAGGGAGGCACTGAAGCTTTCTTT	CASTLHPTQGGTEAFF
TRBJ2-3	-	-	TRBV20-1	TGCAGTGCAGGGCTTACGGGAGCGGTTAGCACAGATACGCAGTATTTT	CSAGLTGAVSTDTQYF
TRBJ2-1	few	-	TRBV11-2	TGTGCCAGCAGCTCGAAAAGAGGGAGCGGCCCTGGGAATGAGCAGTTCTTC	CASSSKRGSGPGNEQFF
TRBJ2-7	-	-	TRBV27	TGTGCCAGCAGTTTAGGGCACACCTACGAGCAGTACTTC	CASSLGHTYEQYF
TRBJ2-3	-	TRBD2	TRBV6-2/TRBV6-3	TGTGCCAGCAGTTTTGACGGGAGGGGGATAGATACGCAGTATTTT	CASSFDGRGIDTQYF
TRBJ2-7	-	-	TRBV7-3	TGTGCCAGCAGCTTAACGGGGGGACGGATCTACGAGCAGTACTTC	CASSLTGGRIYEQYF
TRBJ2-5	few	-	TRBV6-5	TGTGCCAGCAGTTACTCGACAGGAATGGGAGAGACCCAGTACTTC	CASSYSTGMGETQYF
TRBJ1-1	many	-	TRBV7-2	TGTGCCAGCACCTCCCTGGGGACTGAAGCTTTCTTT	CASTSLGTEAFF
TRBJ2-1	few	TRBD2	TRBV6-2/TRBV6-3	TGTGCCAGCATTCTAGCGGGGGCCTACAATGAGCAGTTCTTC	CASILAGAYNEQFF
TRBJ2-3	-	TRBD2	TRBV7-3	TGTGCCAGCAGCAAAATGGGGGGAGGGCCGGATACGCAGTATTTT	CASSKMGGGPDTQYF
TRBJ2-5	few	TRBD2	TRBV7-9	TGTGCCAGCAGCTCCTTACTGACTAGCGGGAGTGAGACCCAGTACTTC	CASSSLLTSGSETQYF
TRBJ1-3	many	-	TRBV7-2	TGTGCCAGCAGCCCCCGCCCCGGCCAAGGTGGAAACACCATATATTTT	CASSPRPGQGGNTIYF
TRBJ1-5	-	-	TRBV4-3	TGCGCCAGCAGCCAAAGGGGGACACTCCCCCAGCATTTT	CASSQRGTLPQHF
TRBJ2-1	few	-	TRBV11-3	TGTGCCAGCAGCGGCCGGGACCCCGGGGGCTATGAGCAGTTCTTC	CASSGRDPGGYEQFF
TRBJ2-1	-	TRBD2	TRBV24-1	TGTGCCACCAGTGATTTTAGCGGGAGGGAGCCGAATGAGCAGTTCTTC	CATSDFSGREPNEQFF
TRBJ2-5	-	TRBD2	TRBV12-3/TRBV12-4	TGTGCCAGCAGTTTATCAGCCCCAGGGCGCGGGAGAGGAGAGACCCAGTACTTC	CASSLSAPGRGRGETQYF
TRBJ2-7	-	TRBD2	TRBV27	TGTGCCAGCAGTCCTAGCGGGAGTCGGGACGAGCAGTACTTC	CASSPSGSRDEQYF
TRBJ2-1	-	TRBD1	TRBV24-1	TGTGCCACCAGTGACCCGGACAGGTTGGGCAATGAGCAGTTCTTC	CATSDPDRLGNEQFF
TRBJ2-3	-	TRBD2	TRBV6-2/TRBV6-3	TGTGCCAGCAGTGCCGGACTAGCGGGAACCGATACGCAGTATTTT	CASSAGLAGTDTQYF
TRBJ1-2	few	TRBD1	TRBV7-8	TGTGCCAGCAGCTTAGAGCGAGGGGGCTCTGGCTATGGCTACACCTTC	CASSLERGGSGYGYTF
TRBJ2-7	few	-	TRBV7-2	TGTGCCAGCAGCTTAGGCTCTAGCCCGACCGGGTACGAGCAGTACTTC	CASSLGSSPTGYEQYF
TRBJ2-4	-	TRBD2	TRBV6-7	TGTGCCAGCATCCGGACTAGTTCCAAAAACATTCAGTACTTC	CASIRTSSKNIQYF
TRBJ1-4	-	-	TRBV18	TGTGCCAGCTCACCATTTAGGGACGAAAAACTGTTTTTT	CASSPFRDEKLFF
TRBJ2-7	few	TRBD2	TRBV12-3/TRBV12-4	TGTGCCAGCAGTCCACCCGGGAGGGGGGAGCAGTACTTC	CASSPPGRGEQYF
TRBJ1-1	many	-	TRBV7-2	TGTGCCAGCAGCTCATTAGCGTGGCGGAAAACCATGAACACTGAAGCTTTCTTT	CASSSLAWRKTMNTEAFF
TRBJ2-3	-	-	TRBV7-3	TGTGCCAGCAGCTTAAGCGGACACACAGATACGCAGTATTTT	CASSLSGHTDTQYF
TRBJ2-7	-	-	TRBV28	TGTGCCAGCAGTCCGAACGGGCCCTACGAGCAGTACTTC	CASSPNGPYEQYF
TRBJ2-1	few	TRBD1	TRBV7-3	TGTGCCAGCAGCTTACGCGTCCAGGGGGCTAAAAATGAGCAGTTCTTC	CASSLRVQGAKNEQFF
TRBJ2-2	few	-	TRBV20-1	TGCAGTGTTCAAGGGCACACCGGGGAGCTGTTTTTT	CSVQGHTGELFF
TRBJ2-5	few	-	TRBV7-8	TGTGCCAGCAGCTTTGGCAGGGGGGGAGAGACCCAGTACTTC	CASSFGRGGETQYF
TRBJ2-1	few	TRBD2	TRBV7-2	TGTGCCAGCAGCCCCGCGGGGCGGGAGATGAATGAGCAGTTCTTC	CASSPAGREMNEQFF
TRBJ2-2	few	-	TRBV25-1	TGTGCCAGTCTAAACCGAGAAAACACCGGGGAGCTGTTTTTT	CASLNRENTGELFF
TRBJ1-1	-	-	TRBV4-1	TGCGCCAGCAGCCAGGTAGGACAGAAGTCTTCGGCTTTCTTT	CASSQVGQKSSAFF
TRBJ2-1	-	-	TRBV7-6	TGTGCCAGCAGACCAGGGGAACCCAAAGGCAATGAGCAGTTCTTC	CASRPGEPKGNEQFF
TRBJ1-4	few	-	TRBV2	TGTGCCAGCAGTGCCCCAACCGAAAAACTGTTTTTT	CASSAPTEKLFF
TRBJ2-7	-	-	TRBV4-1	TGCGCCAGCAGCCAAGGTGGCAGTGTCGCCTACGAGCAGTACTTC	CASSQGGSVAYEQYF
TRBJ1-1	few	TRBD1	TRBV10-3	TGTGCCATCAGTCCGGGACAGGGAAACACTGAAGCTTTCTTT	CAISPGQGNTEAFF
TRBJ2-1	-	TRBD2	TRBV19	TGTGCCAGTAGCCCGGGCGGGAGAGGGTATAGCAATGAGCAGTTCTTC	CASSPGGRGYSNEQFF
TRBJ2-3	many	TRBD2	TRBV7-2	TGTGCCAGCAGCTTACGACTAGCGGGAGGGGCAGATACGCAGTATTTT	CASSLRLAGGADTQYF
TRBJ2-5	-	-	TRBV6-1	TGTGCCAGCAGTAGGCCGGGACTCTCCGTCCAGACCCAGTACTTC	CASSRPGLSVQTQYF
TRBJ1-4	-	-	TRBV19	TGTGCCAGTAGTACCGAGGACTCTGAATATGAAAAACTGTTTTTT	CASSTEDSEYEKLFF